The rows below give T cell receptor beta chains drawn from one sample of a study of control samples from healthy donors and cancer patients. Only in-frame clones appear in the TCRdb table, and some are missing; sequencing was by immunoSEQ multiplex PCR. Of 80,000 to 100,000 clones in the sample, about nine tenths are singletons; the top ten hold under 4%. The specimen sequenced was blood. These receptors originate from a human donor in good health. The donor label of this sample is uncertain. CDR3s include the opening cysteine and the closing phenylalanine or tryptophan. D genes are given only for firm matches. Expanded clones get a size class; other rows say once, few or many, or leave the size out.

TRBJ2-7,15,.,.,TRBV15,CATSRNPSISYEQYF,TGTGCCACCAGCAGAAATCCTTCCATTTCCTACGAGCAGTACTTC
TRBJ1-6,14,.,TRBD1,TRBV7-9,CASSGQGINSPLHF,TGTGCCAGCAGCGGACAGGGCATTAATTCACCCCTCCACTTT
TRBJ2-6,17,.,.,TRBV4-1,CASSQVTGFTGANVLTF,TGCGCCAGCAGCCAAGTTACAGGGTTTACTGGGGCCAACGTCCTGACTTTC
TRBJ1-2,15,.,.,TRBV5-1,CASSYEMSPNYGYTF,TGCGCCAGCAGCTACGAGATGAGTCCTAACTATGGCTACACCTTC
TRBJ1-1,13,once,.,TRBV6-5,CASSVDRNTEAFF,TGTGCCAGCAGCGTCGACAGGAACACTGAAGCTTTCTTT
TRBJ2-1,13,.,.,TRBV12-3/TRBV12-4,CASSLVQGDEQFF,TGTGCCAGCAGTTTAGTGCAGGGCGATGAGCAGTTCTTC
TRBJ2-5,15,.,.,TRBV6-4,CASSDSAGVGETQYF,TGTGCCAGCAGTGATTCGGCAGGGGTAGGAGAGACCCAGTACTTC
TRBJ2-5,15,.,.,TRBV11-2,CASSLDDRHQETQYF,TGTGCCAGCAGCTTAGATGACAGGCATCAAGAGACCCAGTACTTC
TRBJ2-7,13,.,TRBD1,TRBV19,CASSLQGAYEQYF,TGTGCCAGTAGTCTCCAGGGGGCTTACGAGCAGTACTTC
TRBJ1-6,15,.,TRBD1,TRBV28,CASSRPRTGGSPLHF,TGTGCCAGCAGCCGACCGCGGACAGGGGGATCACCCCTCCACTTT
TRBJ1-5,14,.,.,TRBV23-1,CASSLTYSNQPQHF,TGCGCCAGCAGTCTGACATATAGCAATCAGCCCCAGCATTTT
TRBJ2-1,13,.,TRBD1,TRBV2,CASSGDSYNEQFF,TGTGCCAGCAGTGGGGACAGCTACAATGAGCAGTTCTTC
TRBJ2-2,16,.,TRBD1,TRBV5-1,CASMMGTVLNTGELFF,TGCGCCAGCATGATGGGGACAGTGCTTAACACCGGGGAGCTGTTTTTT
TRBJ1-1,14,once,.,TRBV5-1,CASSDGGSNTEAFF,TGCGCCAGCAGCGACGGAGGCAGCAACACTGAAGCTTTCTTT
TRBJ2-2,16,.,.,TRBV7-6,CASSPLTGPNTGELFF,TGTGCCAGCAGCCCTTTGACAGGTCCGAACACCGGGGAGCTGTTTTTT
TRBJ1-3,13,.,.,TRBV6-2/TRBV6-3,CASSFSSGNTIYF,TGTGCCAGCAGTTTTTCGTCTGGAAACACCATATATTTT
TRBJ1-2,14,.,TRBD1,TRBV19,CASTARQGAHGYTF,TGTGCCAGTACGGCAAGACAGGGGGCGCATGGCTACACCTTC
TRBJ1-5,14,few,.,TRBV19,CASSIETGDQPQHF,TGTGCCAGTAGTATTGAGACAGGTGATCAGCCCCAGCATTTT
TRBJ1-1,18,.,TRBD1,TRBV3-1/TRBV3-2,CASRDTDRGMIMNTEAFF,TGTGCCAGCAGAGATACCGACAGGGGCATGATTATGAACACTGAAGCTTTCTTT
TRBJ1-2,14,.,.,TRBV27,CASSSKMGRGGYTF,TGTGCCAGCAGTTCGAAGATGGGCAGAGGTGGCTACACCTTC
TRBJ2-6,18,.,TRBD2,TRBV4-3,CASSQSIAGGTGANVLTF,TGCGCCAGCAGCCAATCCATAGCGGGGGGGACGGGGGCCAACGTCCTGACTTTC
TRBJ1-2,13,.,.,TRBV6-5,CASSWQRAVGYTF,TGTGCCAGCAGTTGGCAGAGGGCGGTCGGCTACACCTTC
TRBJ1-6,14,.,.,TRBV19,CARIPKTGNSPLHF,TGTGCCAGGATACCGAAGACAGGCAATTCACCCCTCCACTTT
TRBJ2-2,15,.,TRBD1,TRBV27,CASRRDRGNTGELFF,TGTGCCAGCAGGAGGGACAGGGGGAACACCGGGGAGCTGTTTTTT
TRBJ1-2,12,.,.,TRBV19,CASSILPDGYTF,TGTGCCAGTAGTATTCTCCCGGATGGCTACACCTTC
TRBJ2-2,15,.,TRBD2,TRBV7-7,CASSRQRGDVGELFF,TGTGCTAGCAGCCGACAGCGGGGGGACGTCGGGGAGCTGTTTTTT
TRBJ2-1,15,.,.,TRBV30,CAWTTDSLAYNEQFF,TGTGCCTGGACCACGGACAGTCTAGCGTACAATGAGCAGTTCTTC
TRBJ1-3,15,.,.,TRBV2,CASREWGSAGNTIYF,TGTGCCAGCAGGGAGTGGGGCAGCGCGGGAAACACCATATATTTT
TRBJ2-7,14,.,.,TRBV6-2/TRBV6-3,CASSPTPLGREQYF,TGTGCCAGCAGCCCTACCCCACTGGGGCGCGAGCAGTACTTC
TRBJ1-2,14,.,.,TRBV25-1,CASSARVGRGGYTF,TGTGCCAGCAGTGCCAGGGTCGGACGAGGGGGCTACACCTTC
TRBJ2-2,14,.,TRBD1,TRBV9,CASSARGTTGELFF,TGTGCCAGCAGCGCCAGGGGGACCACCGGGGAGCTGTTTTTT